One sample yielded the 14 T cell receptor beta chains listed below, sequenced in a study of shared clonotypes between healthy human individuals. Measured with immunoSEQ multiplex PCR; TCRdb has only the in-frame clones, and not every one. Of millions of clones listed, 85% to 95% are singletons. Input material: naive CD4+ T cells sorted from blood. Subset denoted: CD45RA+ positively selected. All receptors come from a man younger than 30 in good health.

V is TRBV7-9 and J is TRBJ1-2; weak D call: TRBD1 (5 bases). Germline-derived CDR1 and CDR2 are SEHNR and FQNEAQ (reference sequence). This CDR3 comprises 14 residues. The V end was cut by 5 bases, the J end by 10 bases, with 20 bases between. Written as DNA, the CDR3 is TGTGCCAGCAGCGTATCAGGGCTACCAACTTTCTACACCTTC. The encoded protein is CASSVSGLPTFYTF.

This rearrangement joins TRBV5-1 to TRBJ1-6; no clear D gene. V lost 4 bases, J lost 8 bases, and 13 bases lay in between. This CDR3 is built from 14 residues. The V gene's germline CDR1 is SGHRS and CDR2 YFSETQ. In DNA, the CDR3 is TGCGCCAGCAGCCACCGGAACAATGATTCACCCCTCCACTTT. This gives the protein CASSHRNNDSPLHF.

The rearrangement joins TRBV28 to TRBJ2-3; TRBD2 might be the D (6 bases). Germline CDR1 reads MDHEN; CDR2 reads SYDVKM. The CDR3 has 16 amino acids. V dropped 4 bases and J dropped 0 bases, with 14 bases sitting between them. The chain's CDR3 is CASSSGTFTSTDTQYF. The CDR3 DNA sequence: TGTGCCAGCAGTTCCGGGACTTTTACTAGCACAGATACGCAGTATTTT.

The rearrangement joins TRBV18 to TRBJ2-1; maybe TRBD1 (6 bases). This CDR3 contains 18 residues. V lost 1 base, J lost 0 bases, and 16 bases lay in between. CDR1 is KGHSH and CDR2 is LQKENI in the germline V gene. The CDR3 is CASSPLNRVGSSYNEQFF. The DNA of the CDR3 is TGTGCCAGCTCACCACTCAACAGGGTGGGGAGCTCCTACAATGAGCAGTTCTTC.

This clone was detected only once. The chain combines TRBV5-6 with TRBJ1-2; D gene unclear. V lost 2 bases and J 4 bases, leaving 9 bases between the germline ends. This CDR3 has 13 residues. Germline V gene sequence: CDR1 SGHDT, CDR2 YYEEEE. This CDR3 is CASSLSSGYGYTF. CDR3 bases: TGTGCCAGCAGCTTAAGTTCGGGCTATGGCTACACCTTC.

V is TRBV10-2 and J is TRBJ2-1; 12 nucleotides agree with TRBD2. The germline gives CDR1 WSHSY, CDR2 SAAADI. V shed 8 bases and J 7 bases; nucleotides not matched to a gene: 6. The CDR3 spans 14 residues. As DNA, the CDR3 is TGCGCCAGCGGTCTAGCGGGGGGGCGAAATGAGCAGTTCTTC. As protein: CASGLAGGRNEQFF.

The sample holds one count of this clone. The chain links TRBV9 to TRBJ1-2; D perhaps matches TRBD1 (5 bases). V was clipped by 4 bases and J by 2 bases, with 12 bases between them. Germline CDR1 SGDLS, CDR2 YYNGEE. The CDR3 totals 14 residues. CDR3 residues: CASSLASGNYGYTF. CDR3 nucleotides: TGTGCCAGCAGCTTAGCTTCAGGGAACTATGGCTACACCTTC.

V and J are TRBV30 and TRBJ2-7, with D possibly TRBD2 on 6 matching bases. The CDR3 is made up of 14 amino acids. V lost 2 bases and J lost 0, with 11 bases in between. The germline V gene encodes CDR1 GTSNPN and CDR2 SVGIG (reference sequence). The CDR3 is CAWSRASDSYEQYF. CDR3 DNA: TGTGCCTGGAGTAGGGCTAGCGACTCCTACGAGCAGTACTTC.

The chain links TRBV5-6 to TRBJ2-1; 11 bases map to TRBD2. CDR1 is SGHDT, CDR2 YYEEEE, per germline. This CDR3 comprises 18 residues. V lost 0 bases and J lost 6; bases outside the gene matches: 11. Here the CDR3 DNA reads TGTGCCAGCAGCTTGGAGTTAGCGGGAGGGTCCCCGCCCAATGAGCAGTTCTTC. Translated: CASSLELAGGSPPNEQFF.

The chain joins TRBV9 to TRBJ2-1; 9 nucleotides line up with TRBD1. V trimming: 3 bases; J trimming: 7 bases; junction bases outside the gene matches: 14. The length of the CDR3 is 17 residues. Looked up from germline, CDR1 is SGDLS and CDR2 is YYNGEE. CDR3 bases: TGTGCCAGCAGCGGTGTACAGGGGGCAGGAAAGGAGAATGAGCAGTTCTTC. Translating gives CASSGVQGAGKENEQFF.

The rearrangement joins TRBV29-1 to TRBJ2-2, with D hard to call. This CDR3 is built from 14 residues. The V gene's germline CDR1 is SQVTM and CDR2 ANQGSEA. V lost 7 bases to trimming and J lost 6 bases, with 18 bases between them. CDR3 in DNA: TGCAGCGGAAAACTGGCCCTCACTCCCGGGGAGCTGTTTTTT. Encoded protein: CSGKLALTPGELFF.

The chain's CDR3 is CATSGTVTYEQYF. DNA of the CDR3: TGTGCCACGTCCGGGACGGTCACCTACGAGCAGTACTTC. The chain carries TRBV10-3 and TRBJ2-7; D could derive from TRBD1 or TRBD2 (5 bases each). Deletions cut 10 bases from V and 2 bases from J, with 15 bases between. Germline V gene sequence: CDR1 ENHRY, CDR2 SYGVKD. The CDR3 is made up of 13 amino acids.

The chain links TRBV23-1 to TRBJ2-5, with D hard to call. TRBV23-1 is assigned to the ORF class and has an uncertain function. The V end was cut by 10 bases, the J end by 9 bases, with 15 bases between. The CDR3 is 11 amino acids. The CDR3 sequence is CANLPFGAQYF. Written as DNA, the CDR3 is TGCGCCAACCTCCCGTTTGGGGCCCAGTACTTC.

V gene TRBV7-3 combines with J gene TRBJ2-3; D possibly uses TRBD1 or TRBD2 (6 bases each). The germline V gene has CDR1 SGHTA and CDR2 FQGTGA. The CDR3 covers 16 residues. The V and J ends lost 5 bases and 0 bases respectively, with 15 bases between them. The CDR3 sequence: CASSQSTGTSTDTQYF. Written as DNA, the CDR3 is TGTGCCAGCAGCCAGTCTACAGGGACTAGCACAGATACGCAGTATTTT.